The clone carrying this TCR beta chain was detected once. In the source study's methods: Using reference gene primer amplification, nucleated cell counts were estimated. TCRdb's copy holds only in-frame clones and misses some; the assay was immunoSEQ multiplex PCR. Clonal size and the V and J genes are those of that table, whereas D and trimming came from the DNA. The repertoire has about 380,000 clones, 81% of them found once; the top ten carry around 1.1%. The sample originates from a study of blood T cell repertoires in COVID-19. Study at large: Both acute and convalescent COVID-19 samples were obtained from the United States, Italy and Spain. From T cells, B-cell-depleted T cells, or PBMCs came the material, which was cDNA or gDNA.

V gave up 2 bases and J gave up 2 bases, with 10 bases separating them. CDR3 length: 15 amino acids. CDR1 is SGHAT and CDR2 is FQNNGV in the germline V gene. Sequencing used peripheral blood. This TCR derives from a human donor with acute or convalescent COVID-19. The donor label of this sample is uncertain. J is TRBJ1-3 and V is TRBV11-2; D ambiguous. This CDR3 is CASSLSPEAGNTIYF. Here the CDR3 DNA reads TGTGCCAGCAGCTTATCCCCCGAGGCTGGAAACACCATATATTTT.